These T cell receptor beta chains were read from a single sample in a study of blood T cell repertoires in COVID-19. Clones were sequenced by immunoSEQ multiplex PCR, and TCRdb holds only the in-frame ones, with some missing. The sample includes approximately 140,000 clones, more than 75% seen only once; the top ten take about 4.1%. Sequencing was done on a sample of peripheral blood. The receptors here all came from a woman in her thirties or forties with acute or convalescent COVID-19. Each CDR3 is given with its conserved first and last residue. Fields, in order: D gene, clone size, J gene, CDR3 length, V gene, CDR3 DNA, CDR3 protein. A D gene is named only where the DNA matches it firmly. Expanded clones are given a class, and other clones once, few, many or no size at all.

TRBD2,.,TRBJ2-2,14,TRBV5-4,TGTGCCAGCAGCCTTAGGGGAGGGTCCGGGGAGCTGTTTTTT,CASSLRGGSGELFF
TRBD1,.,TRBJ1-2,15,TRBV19,TGTGCCAGTAGTATTACCGGGACAGGAATCTATGGCTACACCTTC,CASSITGTGIYGYTF
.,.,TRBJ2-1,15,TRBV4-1,TGCGCCAGCAGCCACCAAAGGACTGGATTCGATGAGCAGTTCTTC,CASSHQRTGFDEQFF
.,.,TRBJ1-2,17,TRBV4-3,TGCGCCAGCAGCCAAGATCGGGGGGTGAGGGCCCTTGATGGCTACACCTTC,CASSQDRGVRALDGYTF
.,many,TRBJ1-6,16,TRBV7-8,TGTGCCAGCAGCTTAGGAATCCAGGGGCCCAATTCACCCCTCCACTTT,CASSLGIQGPNSPLHF
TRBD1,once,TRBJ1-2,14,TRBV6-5,TGTGCCAGCCACCGGGACAGGGAGGACTATGGCTACACCTTC,CASHRDREDYGYTF
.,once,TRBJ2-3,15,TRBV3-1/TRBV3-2,TGTGCCAGCAGCCAAAGGGGGGGGAACACAGATACGCAGTATTTT,CASSQRGGNTDTQYF
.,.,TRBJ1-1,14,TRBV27,TGTGCCAGCACTACTAGGGAGAGACACACTGAAGCTTTCTTT,CASTTRERHTEAFF
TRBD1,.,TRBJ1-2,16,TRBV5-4,TGTGCCAGCAGCCGTGATGACCGGGACAGGGGTTATGGCTACACCTTC,CASSRDDRDRGYGYTF
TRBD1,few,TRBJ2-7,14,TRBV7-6,TGTGCCAGCAGCCCGACAGGGGGCGCTTACGAGCAGTACTTC,CASSPTGGAYEQYF
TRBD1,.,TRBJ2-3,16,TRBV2,TGTGCCAGCCACGGCCGTTACAGGGGTGGAACAGATACGCAGTATTTT,CASHGRYRGGTDTQYF
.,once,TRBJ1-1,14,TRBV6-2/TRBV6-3,TGTGCCAGCAGTTACTCGGTACAGAACACTGAAGCTTTCTTT,CASSYSVQNTEAFF
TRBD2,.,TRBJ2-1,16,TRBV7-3,TGTGCCAGCAGAGCGAGCCGACTAGCGCCCTACAATGAGCAGTTCTTC,CASRASRLAPYNEQFF
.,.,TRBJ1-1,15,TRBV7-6,TGTGCCAGCAGCTTAGAGGGACACCTGAACACTGAAGCTTTCTTT,CASSLEGHLNTEAFF
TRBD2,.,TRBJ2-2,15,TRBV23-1,TGCGCCAGCACCTTAGCGGGAGACGTGCCCGGGGAGCTGTTTTTT,CASTLAGDVPGELFF
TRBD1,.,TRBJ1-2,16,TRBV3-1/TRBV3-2,TGTGCCAGCAGCCAAGTGTGGACAGGGGATCTAGGTGGCTACACCTTC,CASSQVWTGDLGGYTF
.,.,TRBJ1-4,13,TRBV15,TGTGCCACCAGTAGCCAAGGTGGTGAAAAACTGTTTTTT,CATSSQGGEKLFF
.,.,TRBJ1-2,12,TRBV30,TGTGCCTGGACGCCACTGGGCCGGGGCTACACCTTC,CAWTPLGRGYTF